This is a list of T cell receptor beta chains from one sample in a study of T cell repertoires in cytomegalovirus infection. These receptors lack a known antigen. TCRdb processed the reads anew with MiXCR; each CDR3 protein has one entry. This sample has 900,000 to 950,000 distinct CDR3 sequences, with approximately 31% found just once. The starting material was cultured CD8+ T cells from PBMCs, obtained from culture after CMV antigen stimulation. Source of these receptors: a human donor in good health (CMV status not recorded). Some clones in this sample may be carry-over from other donors' samples. Each CDR3 is given with its conserved first and last residue. Each record gives: J gene, clone size, V gene, D gene, CDR3 DNA, CDR3 protein. D genes are given only for firm matches. Clone size is shown for a subset of rows, as once, few, many or a class of expanded clone.

j_call: TRBJ2-5
clone_size: -
v_call: TRBV12-3/TRBV12-4
d_call: -
cdr3_nt: TGTGCCAGCAGTTTGGGGTTGTCAGCCAGGGAGACCCAGTACTTC
cdr3_aa: CASSLGLSARETQYF

j_call: TRBJ2-3
clone_size: once
v_call: TRBV27
d_call: -
cdr3_nt: TGTGCCAGCAGTTTTAGGCGCACGCAGTATTTT
cdr3_aa: CASSFRRTQYF

j_call: TRBJ1-4
clone_size: few
v_call: TRBV7-9
d_call: TRBD1
cdr3_nt: TGTGCCAGCAGCCTAGGGACAGCTCGGAATGAAAAACTGTTTTTT
cdr3_aa: CASSLGTARNEKLFF

j_call: TRBJ2-3
clone_size: -
v_call: TRBV28
d_call: TRBD1
cdr3_nt: TGTGCCAGCAGTGACAGGGCGCCCACAGATACGCAGTATTTT
cdr3_aa: CASSDRAPTDTQYF

j_call: TRBJ2-1
clone_size: -
v_call: TRBV7-6
d_call: -
cdr3_nt: TGTGCCGGCAGCCTTCTAGTGGGGGCCCACAATGAGCAGTTCTTC
cdr3_aa: CAGSLLVGAHNEQFF

j_call: TRBJ2-1
clone_size: many
v_call: TRBV7-8
d_call: TRBD1
cdr3_nt: TGTGCCAGCAGCCCCCGACAGGGGATAAAAAATGAGCAGTTCTTC
cdr3_aa: CASSPRQGIKNEQFF

j_call: TRBJ2-5
clone_size: few
v_call: TRBV7-8
d_call: TRBD1
cdr3_nt: TGTGCCAGCAGCTGGGACAGGGCCCTCCAAGAGACCCAGTACTTC
cdr3_aa: CASSWDRALQETQYF

j_call: TRBJ2-1
clone_size: -
v_call: TRBV27
d_call: TRBD2
cdr3_nt: TGTGCCAGCAGTTTGGGGTGGGGGGGGGTCAATGAGCAGTGCTTC
cdr3_aa: CASSLGWGGVNEQCF

j_call: TRBJ2-2
clone_size: -
v_call: TRBV27
d_call: TRBD2
cdr3_nt: TGTGCCAGCAGTTTATCACTACTAGCGGGGGGAAACACCGGGGAGCTGTTTTTT
cdr3_aa: CASSLSLLAGGNTGELFF

j_call: TRBJ1-1
clone_size: -
v_call: TRBV27
d_call: -
cdr3_nt: TGTGCCAGCAGTACCCAATCGGCGACTTTCTTT
cdr3_aa: CASSTQSATFF